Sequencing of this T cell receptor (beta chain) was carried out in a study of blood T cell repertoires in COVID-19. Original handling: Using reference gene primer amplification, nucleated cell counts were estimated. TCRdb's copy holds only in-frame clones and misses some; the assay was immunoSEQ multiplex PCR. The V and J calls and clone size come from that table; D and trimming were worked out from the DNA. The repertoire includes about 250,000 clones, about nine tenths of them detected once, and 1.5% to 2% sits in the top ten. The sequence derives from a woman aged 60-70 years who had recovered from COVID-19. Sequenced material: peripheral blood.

In DNA form, the CDR3 reads TGTGCCAGCAGCTCAATGCCTGGACAGTCCTACGAGCAGTACTTC. As protein: CASSSMPGQSYEQYF. The chain links TRBV7-2 to TRBJ2-7; TRBD1 is a possible D gene (6 bases). CDR1 is SGHTA and CDR2 is FQGNSA in the germline V gene. The length of the CDR3 is 15 residues. V was clipped by 4 bases and J by 1 base, with 14 bases between them.